Listed here are 8 T cell receptor beta chains from one sample, sequenced in a study of blood T cell repertoires in COVID-19. Assay: immunoSEQ multiplex PCR; the TCRdb copy retains only in-frame clones and omits some. The table lists about 200,000 clones, 70% to 90% of them singletons, with 7.5% to 10% in the top ten. Sequencing input: PBMCs or T cells enriched from blood (not recorded which). The receptors were gathered from a woman aged 18-29 years who had recovered from COVID-19.

This clone was counted a single time. This chain uses TRBV9 with TRBJ2-3, with D possibly matching TRBD2 (6 bases). The V end was cut by 3 bases, the J end by 6 bases, with 20 bases between. CDR3 length equals 16 residues. Germline V gene lookup returns CDR1 SGDLS and CDR2 YYNGEE. The CDR3 sequence: CASSAGTPRLMDTQYF. Here the CDR3 DNA reads TGTGCCAGCAGCGCCGGGACTCCCCGACTCATGGATACGCAGTATTTT.

This clone was seen a handful of times. The chain links TRBV5-1 to TRBJ1-2; TRBD1 matches at 9 bases. V shed 4 bases, J shed 2 bases, and the junction held 6 bases outside the gene matches. Germline loops: CDR1 SGHRS, CDR2 YFSETQ. The CDR3 spans 15 residues. The CDR3 sequence is CASSPSGTGNYGYTF. As DNA, the CDR3 is TGCGCCAGCAGCCCCTCAGGGACAGGGAACTATGGCTACACCTTC.

J is TRBJ2-2 and V is TRBV5-6; TRBD1 matches 9 bases. The CDR3 runs 17 residues. CDR1 is SGHDT and CDR2 is YYEEEE in the germline V gene. Trimming took 5 bases from V and 4 from J; bases not matched to a gene: 12. The DNA of the CDR3 is TGTGCCAGCAGTCGCGCCGGGACAGGGATCTCCACCGGGGAGCTGTTTTTT. This codes for CASSRAGTGISTGELFF.

The CDR3 protein is CASSFSGGPPWEQFF. CDR3 DNA sequence: TGTGCCAGCAGCTTTAGCGGGGGGCCCCCCTGGGAGCAGTTCTTC. The chain joins TRBV7-2 to TRBJ2-1, with TRBD2 matching over 10 bases. The CDR3 covers 15 residues. V shed 3 bases and J 10 bases; nucleotides not matched to a gene: 9. The V gene's germline CDR1 is SGHTA and CDR2 FQGNSA.

This rearrangement joins TRBV5-1 to TRBJ1-4, with 7 positions matching TRBD1. This CDR3 spans 16 amino acids. Germline V gene lookup returns CDR1 SGHRS and CDR2 YFSETQ. Trimming removed 0 bases from V and 3 bases from J; junction bases left unmatched: 5. CDR3 sequence reads: CASSLGTGNANEKLFF. The CDR3 region has the DNA TGCGCCAGCAGCTTGGGGACAGGCAATGCTAATGAAAAACTGTTTTTT.

As DNA, the CDR3 is TGTGCCAGCAGCCGGGACAGGGAAAATTCACCCCTCCACTTT. Protein sequence: CASSRDRENSPLHF. The chain combines TRBV27 with TRBJ1-6, with TRBD1 identical over 9 bases. The CDR3 covers 14 residues. Losses at the gene ends were 6 bases for V and 7 bases for J; bases not matched to a gene: 4. The germline V gene has CDR1 MNHEY and CDR2 SMNVEV (reference sequence).

This chain links TRBV18 with TRBJ2-5; a possible D gene is TRBD1 (6 bases). The CDR3 covers 16 residues. V was shortened by 0 bases and J by 4 bases, with 15 bases between the two germline ends. From germline, CDR1 is KGHSH and CDR2 LQKENI. DNA of the CDR3: TGTGCCAGCTCACCACCGGCTGGGGGCCTAAGAGAGACCCAGTACTTC. The encoded protein is CASSPPAGGLRETQYF. The full variable domain, its missing parts supplied by reference TRBV18 and TRBJ2-5, is NAGVMQNPRHLVRRRGQEARLRCSPMKGHSHVYWYRQLPEEGLKFMVYLQKENIIDESGMPKERFSAEFPKEGPSILRIQQVVRGDSAAYFCASSPPAGGLRETQYFGPGTRLLVL.

V is TRBV15 and J is TRBJ2-1; 11 positions agree with TRBD2. V was pared by 1 base and J by 0 bases, with 8 bases of the junction left unmatched. This CDR3 region has 19 residues. Germline V CDR1 and CDR2: LNHNV, YYDKDF (reference sequence). As DNA, the CDR3 is TGTGCCACCAGCAGAGGGCTAGCGGGGGGTCTTAGCTCCTACAATGAGCAGTTCTTC. Protein: CATSRGLAGGLSSYNEQFF. Filled out from reference TRBV15 and TRBJ2-1, the complete variable domain reads DAMVIQNPRYQVTQFGKPVTLSCSQTLNHNVMYWYQQKSSQAPKLLFHYYDKDFNNEADTPDNFQSRRPNTSFCFLDIRSPGLGDTAMYLCATSRGLAGGLSSYNEQFFGPGTRLTVL.